Each of the 10 T cell receptor beta chains below was sequenced from the same sample in a study of OX40 agonist ivuxolimab in advanced cancers. Method: immunoSEQ multiplex PCR; TCRdb's copy keeps in-frame clones and lacks some. The table has 69,000 or so clones, around 88% seen once; the top ten hold less than 0.65%. This material consisted of CD4+ or CD8+ T cells sorted from blood, taken in a trial of the OX40 agonist ivuxolimab. The receptors derive from an adult with an advanced solid tumor such as melanoma, head and neck, liver or kidney cancer.

The rearrangement joins TRBV6-6 to TRBJ1-1; 8 positions agree with TRBD1. Germline values: CDR1 MNHNY, CDR2 SVGAGI (reference sequence). With 6 bases clipped from V and 1 base from J, the junction kept 4 bases outside the gene matches. CDR3 length equals 14 residues. The CDR3 DNA sequence: TGTGCCAGCAGGACAGGGGAGGGGAACACTGAAGCTTTCTTT. It yields the protein CASRTGEGNTEAFF.

V is TRBV9 and J is TRBJ2-7; TRBD1 or TRBD2 may be the D gene (5 bases each). The germline V gene has CDR1 SGDLS and CDR2 YYNGEE. V was trimmed by 2 bases and J by 3 bases, leaving 12 bases between them. The CDR3 sequence is 14 residues long. Here the CDR3 DNA reads TGTGCCAGCAGCGTTTCGATGGGGGACTACGAGCAGTACTTC. This gives the protein CASSVSMGDYEQYF.

This clone was seen a single time. The chain joins TRBV9 to TRBJ1-4; 7 bases line up with TRBD1. The CDR3 contains 17 residues. J gave up 5 bases and V 4 bases, and 14 bases lay outside the gene matches. From germline, CDR1 is SGDLS and CDR2 YYNGEE. CDR3 bases: TGTGCCAGCAGCCCCTTTCCCGGACAGGTAAAGAATGAAAAACTGTTTTTT. Its translation is CASSPFPGQVKNEKLFF.

This sequence joins TRBV5-1 and TRBJ2-7; possibly TRBD2 for D (6 bases). The germline CDR1 and CDR2 sequences are SGHRS and YFSETQ. The CDR3 runs to 14 residues. With 2 bases removed from V and 0 bases from J, the gap between germline ends came to 9 bases. This CDR3 is CASSLLEGSYEQYF. The CDR3 DNA reads as TGCGCCAGCAGCTTACTGGAGGGCTCCTACGAGCAGTACTTC.

V is TRBV5-4 and J is TRBJ2-7, with D tentatively TRBD1 or TRBD2 (5 bases each). Germline CDR1 reads SGHNT; CDR2 reads YYREEE (reference sequence). The CDR3 covers 13 residues. V shed 0 bases and J shed 6 bases, with 10 bases lying between them. DNA of the CDR3: TGTGCCAGCAGCTTGGTGGGTGGGGGCGAGCAGTACTTC. Its translation is CASSLVGGGEQYF.

The chain combines TRBV5-4 with TRBJ2-5; 9 positions agree with TRBD2. The CDR3 has 16 residues. Germline assignment: CDR1 SGHNT and CDR2 YYREEE (reference sequence). J lost 2 bases, V lost 4 bases, and 9 bases had no gene match. This CDR3 reads CASSPKGGGAQETQYF. The CDR3 DNA reads TGTGCCAGCAGCCCGAAGGGCGGGGGGGCACAAGAGACCCAGTACTTC. The entire variable domain, with the rest obtained from reference TRBV5-4 and TRBJ2-5, is as follows: ETGVTQSPTHLIKTRGQQVTLRCSSQSGHNTVSWYQQALGQGPQFIFQYYREEENGRGNFPPRFSGLQFPNYSSELNVNALELDDSALYLCASSPKGGGAQETQYFGPGTRLLVL.

This clone was found once. This chain connects TRBV29-1 to TRBJ2-1; perhaps TRBD2 as D (5 bases). Germline loops: CDR1 SQVTM, CDR2 ANQGSEA. The CDR3 covers 15 residues. The ends were cut back, 6 bases at V and 1 base at J, with 16 bases in the middle. This chain's CDR3 is CSVGNPSSSYNEQFF. The CDR3 region has the DNA TGCAGCGTCGGCAACCCTAGCTCATCCTACAATGAGCAGTTCTTC.

The chain employs TRBV21-1 and TRBJ1-1. TRBV21-1 is classified as a pseudogene. CDR3 length equals 11 residues. CDR3 region: CASSNLMRAFF. The CDR3 DNA is TGTGCCAGCAGCAACCTTATGAGAGCTTTCTTT.

The chain has TRBV7-8 and TRBJ2-7; unclear D gene. V was shortened by 5 bases and J by 6 bases, with 20 bases between the two germline ends. Germline assignment: CDR1 SGHVS and CDR2 FQNEAQ. The CDR3 has 15 residues. CDR3 protein: CASSPSFKQSGEQYF. In DNA, the CDR3 is TGTGCCAGCAGCCCTAGTTTCAAACAGTCGGGCGAGCAGTACTTC. The whole variable domain, filled in from reference TRBV7-8 and TRBJ2-7, reads GAGVSQSPRYKVAKRGQDVALRCDPISGHVSLFWYQQALGQGPEFLTYFQNEAQLDKSGLPSDRFFAERPEGSVSTLKIQRTQQEDSAVYLCASSPSFKQSGEQYFGPGTRLTVT.

The chain couples TRBV5-4 to TRBJ1-1, with unresolved D. CDR3 length: 14 amino acids. Per the germline V gene, CDR1 is SGHNT and CDR2 is YYREEE (reference sequence). With 1 base removed from V and 4 bases from J, the gap between germline ends came to 11 bases. For the CDR3, the DNA is TGTGCCAGCAGCTTGTATGAGGTGGGCACTGAAGCTTTCTTT. It codes for CASSLYEVGTEAFF.